This passage covers 13 T cell receptor beta chains from one sample sequenced in a study of shared clonotypes between healthy human individuals. This table comes from immunoSEQ multiplex PCR, and its TCRdb copy is limited to in-frame clones, with some not included. The sample has some 1,600,000 clones; about 98% are singletons. Sample: naive CD4+ T cells sorted from blood. As for subset: CD45RA+ positively selected. The receptors derive from a man under 40 in good health.

This CDR3 reads CSVQGTFTDTQYF. CDR3 coding DNA: TGCAGCGTACAGGGGACCTTCACAGATACGCAGTATTTT. The genes are TRBV29-1 and TRBJ2-3; TRBD1 matches at 7 bases. The V gene's germline CDR1 is SQVTM and CDR2 ANQGSEA. V lost 6 bases to trimming and J lost 2 bases; unmatched junction nucleotides: 5. CDR3 length: 13 amino acids.

V gene TRBV19 combines with J gene TRBJ1-4, with TRBD1 matching over 7 bases. The V segment lost 0 bases and the J segment 7 bases; nucleotides outside the gene matches: 14. This CDR3 comprises 18 residues. Germline V gene lookup returns CDR1 LNHDA and CDR2 SQIVND (reference sequence). The CDR3 is CASSIDRTGSRRGEKLFF. CDR3 nucleotide sequence: TGTGCCAGTAGTATAGACCGGACAGGATCTCGACGCGGTGAAAAACTGTTTTTT.

The chain carries TRBV9 and TRBJ2-1, with TRBD2 matching 9 bases. CDR1 is SGDLS, CDR2 YYNGEE, per germline. The CDR3 is 19 amino acids. V gave up 3 bases and J gave up 6 bases; unmatched junction bases: 19. The CDR3 sequence: CASSGLGGRAVRLSNEQFF. In nucleotides, the CDR3 is TGTGCCAGCAGCGGTTTAGGCGGGAGGGCTGTAAGGCTTTCCAATGAGCAGTTCTTC.

The chain carries TRBV11-2 and TRBJ1-3, with D maybe TRBD1 (5 bases). Per germline, CDR1 SGHAT and CDR2 FQNNGV. The CDR3 contains 15 residues. Trimming stripped 0 bases from V and 2 bases from J, with 8 bases between. CDR3 region: CASSLDPRAGNTIYF. The DNA for the CDR3 is TGTGCCAGCAGCTTAGATCCCAGGGCTGGAAACACCATATATTTT.

This chain links TRBV6-5 with TRBJ2-3; possible D gene TRBD1, 5 bases. This CDR3 contains 15 residues. Trimming removed 7 bases at V and 3 bases at J, with 17 bases between. CDR1 and CDR2 (germline): MNHEY, SVGAGI. The CDR3 protein is CASIETVGLTDTQYF. The CDR3 DNA reads TGTGCCAGCATTGAGACAGTCGGCTTAACAGATACGCAGTATTTT.

The CDR3 loop is CASSLAGAFEAFF. CDR3 nucleotides: TGCGCCAGCAGCTTGGCTGGGGCGTTTGAAGCTTTCTTT. The chain recombines TRBV5-1 with TRBJ1-1, with D possibly matching TRBD1 (5 bases). Per germline, CDR1 SGHRS and CDR2 YFSETQ. CDR3 length equals 13 residues. V lost 0 bases and J 7 bases, leaving 10 bases between the germline ends.

The rearrangement joins TRBV6-6 to TRBJ2-1; perhaps TRBD2 as D (6 bases). CDR1 MNHNY and CDR2 SVGAGI come from the germline V gene (reference sequence). This CDR3 is 12 amino acids long. Trimming pared 6 bases from V and 8 bases from J, leaving 11 bases between. This CDR3 is CASSSTGDEQFF. The CDR3 bases are TGTGCCAGCAGCTCAACGGGGGATGAGCAGTTCTTC.

As for this clone: Distinct nucleotide sequences in the sample also encode this CDR3. The chain combines TRBV5-1 with TRBJ2-2; D unclear. Germline V lookup: CDR1 SGHRS, CDR2 YFSETQ. Trimming left V 0 bases short and J 8 bases short, with 5 bases between. CDR3 length equals 12 residues. In nucleotides, the CDR3 is TGCGCCAGCAGCTTGGCCGGTGGGGAGCTGTTTTTT. This sequence encodes CASSLAGGELFF.

The chain joins TRBV18 to TRBJ1-2; the D is unclear. V gave up 0 bases and J gave up 6 bases, with 14 bases separating them. Germline V lookup: CDR1 KGHSH, CDR2 LQKENI. The CDR3 loop spans 15 amino acids. CDR3 residues: CASSPPSTALDGYTF. The DNA of the CDR3 is TGTGCCAGCTCACCACCGAGCACCGCTTTAGATGGCTACACCTTC.

The chain couples TRBV7-9 to TRBJ2-1; TRBD1 matches 7 bases. The J segment lost 6 bases and the V segment lost 5 bases, leaving 7 bases of the junction unmatched. Germline values: CDR1 SEHNR, CDR2 FQNEAQ (reference sequence). The length of the CDR3 is 14 residues. Here the CDR3 DNA reads TGTGCCAGCAGCCTCCGGACAGGTATCAATGAGCAGTTCTTC. Translation gives CASSLRTGINEQFF. The complete variable domain, with remaining parts taken from reference TRBV7-9 and TRBJ2-1, reads DTGVSQNPRHKITKRGQNVTFRCDPISEHNRLYWYRQTLGQGPEFLTYFQNEAQLEKSRLLSDRFSAERPKGSFSTLEIQRTEQGDSAMYLCASSLRTGINEQFFGPGTRLTVL.

DNA for the CDR3: TGTGCCAGCAGCCAAGGGGGGGCAGGGTTTAATGAAAAACTGTTTTTT. It yields the protein CASSQGGAGFNEKLFF. J is TRBJ1-4 and V is TRBV4-2; possibly TRBD1 for D (6 bases). This CDR3 region has 16 residues. Between the trimmed V and J ends, which lost 1 base and 4 bases, there was a span of 13 bases. Germline lookup yields CDR1 LGHNA and CDR2 YNFKEQ.

The rearrangement joins TRBV28 to TRBJ2-3; TRBD2 matches at 10 bases. CDR3 length: 16 residues. After removal of 3 bases from V and 0 bases from J, the junction contained 3 bases not matched to a gene. CDR1 MDHEN and CDR2 SYDVKM come from the germline V gene. In nucleotides, the CDR3 is TGTGCCAGCAGTTTGTCGACTAGCGGGAGCACAGATACGCAGTATTTT. Translated: CASSLSTSGSTDTQYF. Looking up the rest from reference TRBV28 and TRBJ2-3 gives the full variable domain: DVKVTQSSRYLVKRTGEKVFLECVQDMDHENMFWYRQDPGLGLRLIYFSYDVKMKEKGDIPEGYSVSREKKERFSLILESASTNQTSMYLCASSLSTSGSTDTQYFGPGTRLTVL.

About this clone itself: The same CDR3 is also encoded by other DNA sequences in this sample. CDR3 DNA: TGCGCCAGCAGCCCGGGACAGCTTTACAATGAGCAGTTCTTC. Encoded protein: CASSPGQLYNEQFF. This chain joins TRBV5-1 and TRBJ2-1; TRBD1 aligns across 7 bases. Looked up from germline, CDR1 is SGHRS and CDR2 is YFSETQ. With V trimmed by 4 bases and J by 4 bases, 5 bases remained unmatched. The CDR3 totals 14 residues.